Shown below are 8 T cell receptor beta chains from a single sample sequenced in a study of T cells after yellow fever vaccination (dated by TCRdb to between 2018 and 2021). Library preparation was by 5' RACE. The listed sequencing device is Illumina HiSeq 2500. TCRdb took the public reads, trimmed them with fastp at Q25, ran MiXCR for clone calling and kept in-frame beta chains. CDR3 protein duplicates are merged, each entry listing the most common genes and DNA. Across this sample there are about 580,000 distinct CDR3 sequences, with about 17% seen only once. Roughly 17% of the sample rests with the top ten. Sample treatment or condition, as interpreted from the label and publication: live attenuated yellow fever vaccine strain. The sequenced sample was PBMCs, obtained less than 6 days after the first yellow fever vaccination. Receptor source: a man aged 18 to 29 who received the YFV17D yellow fever vaccine.

The rearrangement joins TRBV7-8 to TRBJ2-4; D is uncertain. V lost 5 bases, J lost 6 bases, and 8 bases lay in between. The CDR3 is 12 amino acids. Germline V gene data show CDR1 as SGHVS and CDR2 as FQNEAQ. For the CDR3, the DNA is TGTGCCAGCAGCGGCCCAGGAAACATTCAGTACTTC. Residues: CASSGPGNIQYF.

The gene calls are TRBV6-5 and TRBJ2-7; D not certain. Trimming took off 5 bases at V and 7 bases at J, with 15 bases between the two ends. The CDR3 is 13 residues long. Germline V gene sequence: CDR1 MNHEY, CDR2 SVGAGI. CDR3 DNA: TGTGCCAGCAGTCACCCTCAGTGGTTGGAGCAGTACGTC. It is translated as CASSHPQWLEQYV.

The V and J genes are TRBV6-5 and TRBJ2-6; D not certain. V was clipped by 2 bases and J by 2 bases, with 7 bases between them. Germline V gives CDR1 MNHEY, CDR2 SVGAGI. CDR3 length equals 15 residues. CDR3 amino acids: CASSYGVAGANVLTF. For the CDR3, the DNA is TGTGCCAGCAGTTACGGGGTGGCTGGGGCCAACGTCCTGACTTTC.

The V and J genes are TRBV21-1 and TRBJ2-1. TRBV21-1 is a recognized pseudogene. This CDR3 has 12 residues. In nucleotides, the CDR3 is TGTGCCAGCGAATTCTCCTACAATGAGCAGTTCTTC. Its translation is CASEFSYNEQFF.

This clonotype was counted a few times. This chain uses TRBV7-3 with TRBJ1-2, with D possibly matching TRBD1 (6 bases). Between the trimmed V and J ends, which lost 5 bases and 6 bases, there was a span of 13 bases. The CDR3 totals 13 residues. CDR1 and CDR2 (germline): SGHTA, FQGTGA. The chain's CDR3 is CASSQTGQNGYTF. CDR3 DNA sequence: TGTGCCAGCAGCCAGACAGGCCAGAATGGCTACACCTTC.

The chain couples TRBV6-2 or TRBV6-3 to TRBJ2-5, with 9 bases identical to TRBD1. Germline trimming cut 6 bases from V and 10 bases from J; bases unmatched to any gene: 6. Germline lookup yields CDR1 MNHEY and CDR2 SVGEGT. The CDR3 length is 12 residues. CDR3 bases: TGTGCCAGCAGATACAGGGGGCGAGACCAGTACTTC. This translates into CASRYRGRDQYF.

V is TRBV3-1 and J is TRBJ2-3; 8 bases agree with TRBD2. Germline V lookup: CDR1 LGHDT, CDR2 YNNKEL (reference sequence). The junction had 4 bases not matched to a gene; V was cut back by 2 bases and J by 6 bases. CDR3 length: 14 amino acids. CDR3 region: CASSQPRGGDTQYF. The CDR3 DNA follows: TGTGCCAGCAGCCAACCCCGGGGGGGGGATACGCAGTATTTT.

In its sample, this clonotype was seen a few times. The chain has TRBV15 and TRBJ2-3; D remains unclear. The V end lost 0 bases, the J end lost 0 bases, and 7 bases lay between the germline ends. There are 15 residues in the CDR3. In germline, CDR1 is LNHNV, CDR2 YYDKDF (reference sequence). CDR3 bases: TGTGCCACCAGCAGAGATCTAGAGAGCACAGATACGCAGTATTTT. Its protein product is CATSRDLESTDTQYF.